Included here is one T cell receptor (beta chain) sequence, with context. The method was immunoSEQ multiplex PCR; TCRdb's version includes in-frame clones alone and lacks a portion of them. Altogether 100,000 or so clones are present, approximately 94% being singletons, with the ten largest covering about 0.17%. The data are from a study of OX40 agonist ivuxolimab in advanced cancers. Trimming removed 6 bases at V and 7 bases at J, with 15 bases between. Germline V lookup: CDR1 KGHSH, CDR2 LQKENI. This CDR3 is 13 amino acids long. The material sequenced was CD4+ or CD8+ T cells sorted from blood, taken in a trial of the OX40 agonist ivuxolimab. The chain employs TRBV18 and TRBJ1-2, with a tentative D call TRBD1 (5 bases). This TCR derives from an adult with an advanced solid tumor such as melanoma, head and neck, liver or kidney cancer. The CDR3 spells CASSSPGEFGYTF. The CDR3 coding sequence is TGTGCCAGCTCTTCACCGGGGGAGTTTGGCTACACCTTC.